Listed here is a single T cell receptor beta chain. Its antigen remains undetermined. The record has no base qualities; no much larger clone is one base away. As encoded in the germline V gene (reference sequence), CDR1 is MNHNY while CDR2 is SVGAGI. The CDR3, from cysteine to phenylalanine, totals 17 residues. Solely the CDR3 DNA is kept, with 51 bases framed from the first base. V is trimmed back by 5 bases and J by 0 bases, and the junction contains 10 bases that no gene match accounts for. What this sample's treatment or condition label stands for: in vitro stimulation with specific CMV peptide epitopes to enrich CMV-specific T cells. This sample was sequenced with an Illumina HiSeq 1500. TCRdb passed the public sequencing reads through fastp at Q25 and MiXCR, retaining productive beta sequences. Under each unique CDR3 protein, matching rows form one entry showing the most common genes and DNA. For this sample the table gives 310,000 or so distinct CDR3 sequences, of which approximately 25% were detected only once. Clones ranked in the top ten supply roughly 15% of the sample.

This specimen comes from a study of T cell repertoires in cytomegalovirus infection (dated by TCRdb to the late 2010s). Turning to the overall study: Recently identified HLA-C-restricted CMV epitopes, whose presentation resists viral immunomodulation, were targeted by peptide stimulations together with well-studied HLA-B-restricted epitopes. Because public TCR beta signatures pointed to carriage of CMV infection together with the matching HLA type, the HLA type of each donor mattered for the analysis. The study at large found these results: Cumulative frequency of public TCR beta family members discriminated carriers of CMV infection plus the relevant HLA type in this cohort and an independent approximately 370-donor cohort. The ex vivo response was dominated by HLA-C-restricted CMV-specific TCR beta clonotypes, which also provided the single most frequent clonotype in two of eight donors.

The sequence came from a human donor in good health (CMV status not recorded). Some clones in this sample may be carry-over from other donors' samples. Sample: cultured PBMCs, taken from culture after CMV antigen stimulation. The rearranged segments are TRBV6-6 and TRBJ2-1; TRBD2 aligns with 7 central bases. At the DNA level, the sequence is TGTGCCAGCAGTGCATGGGGGGGGACTTACTCCTACAATGAGCAGTTCTTC. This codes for CASSAWGGTYSYNEQFF.